This T cell receptor beta chain was obtained from a study of T cells after yellow fever vaccination. Study-wide context: When fractions had low cell numbers, they were prepared with SMART-Seq v4 Ultra Low Input.

Trimming cost V 4 bases and J 11 bases, with 15 bases left between them. There are 12 residues in the CDR3. Germline V gene sequence: CDR1 SGHRS, CDR2 YFSETQ. The 5'RACE template-switching step produced TCR cDNA and added a universal primer site and UMIs. TCRdb reprocessed the 5' RACE reads with MiXCR, giving one entry per CDR3 protein. The repertoire includes hundreds of thousands of distinct CDR3 sequences, 12% of them detected once, and more than 12% sits in the top ten. The TCR was taken from a young man who received the YFV17D yellow fever vaccine. The chain recombines TRBV5-1 with TRBJ2-5; D unresolved. The specimen comprised PBMCs, sampled on the day of the yellow fever booster vaccination. In DNA, the CDR3 is TGCGCCAGCAGCCCCCCCTCGGTGGTGCAGTACTTC. Translation: CASSPPSVVQYF. Full variable domain (outside the CDR3, taken from reference TRBV5-1 and TRBJ2-5): KAGVTQTPRYLIKTRGQQVTLSCSPISGHRSVSWYQQTPGQGLQFLFEYFSETQRNKGNFPGRFSGRQFSNSRSEMNVSTLELGDSALYLCASSPPSVVQYFGPGTRLLVL.